These 30 T cell receptor beta chains came from one sample sequenced in a study of CD8+ T cells in alopecia areata. RNA was isolated and reverse transcribed to cDNA, the sequencing template. Sequenced by immunoSEQ multiplex PCR; TCRdb stores in-frame clones only, minus some. The data contain some 150,000 clones, nearly 55% of them seen just once; the ten biggest clones take up less than 20%. Treatment in this sample: oral pan-JAK inhibitor, 5-10 mg twice daily. Here the sequenced sample was CD8+ T cells sorted from blood, taken at week 4, from a patient treated with tofacitinib. The receptors were sampled from a human donor with alopecia areata.

This clone was counted once. V and J are TRBV15 and TRBJ2-7, with D tentatively TRBD1 or TRBD2 (5 bases each). CDR1 LNHNV and CDR2 YYDKDF come from the germline V gene (reference sequence). The V end lost 3 bases, the J end lost 0 bases, and 9 bases lay between the germline ends. This CDR3 region has 14 residues. The CDR3 region is CATSRGTASYEQYF. DNA of the CDR3: TGTGCCACCAGCAGGGGGACGGCCTCCTACGAGCAGTACTTC. Full variable domain (missing parts from reference TRBV15 and TRBJ2-7): DAMVIQNPRYQVTQFGKPVTLSCSQTLNHNVMYWYQQKSSQAPKLLFHYYDKDFNNEADTPDNFQSRRPNTSFCFLDIRSPGLGDTAMYLCATSRGTASYEQYFGPGTRLTVT.

The chain links TRBV27 to TRBJ1-5; 10 positions match TRBD1. Germline lookup yields CDR1 MNHEY and CDR2 SMNVEV (reference sequence). J gave up 5 bases and V 8 bases, and 6 bases lay outside the gene matches. The CDR3 sequence is 14 residues long. DNA for the CDR3: TGTGCCAGCGGACCGGGACAGGGGTATCAGCCCCAGCATTTT. Residues: CASGPGQGYQPQHF.

The V and J genes are TRBV27 and TRBJ1-6; 10 nucleotides align to TRBD1. CDR3 size: 14 residues. Germline CDR1 is MNHEY and CDR2 is SMNVEV (reference sequence). With 7 bases clipped from V and 9 bases from J, the junction kept 6 bases outside the gene matches. The CDR3 nucleotides are TGTGCCAGCACGACAGGGGGCGCGGTTTCACCCCTCCACTTT. Residues: CASTTGGAVSPLHF.

V is TRBV23-1 and J is TRBJ2-4, with D perhaps TRBD1 (6 bases). TRBV23-1 is filed as an ORF, its function uncertain. V was shortened by 9 bases and J by 0 bases, with 9 bases between the two germline ends. This CDR3 contains 13 residues. CDR3 sequence (DNA): TGCGCCAGGCACAGGGTAGCCAAAAACATTCAGTACTTC. Translation gives CARHRVAKNIQYF.

The chain carries TRBV9 and TRBJ2-7; D is possibly TRBD2 (5 bases). V gave up 4 bases and J gave up 2 bases, with 16 bases separating them. The V gene's germline CDR1 is SGDLS and CDR2 YYNGEE. CDR3 length: 15 residues. CDR3 in DNA: TGTGCCAGCAGCCCGACCCCGGACGGGACCTACGAGCAGTACTTC. This codes for CASSPTPDGTYEQYF.

This clone occurred a few times. This chain links TRBV19 with TRBJ1-5, with D unresolved. Germline V gene data show CDR1 as LNHDA and CDR2 as SQIVND (reference sequence). The CDR3 has 14 amino acids. V lost 6 bases to trimming and J lost 3 bases, with 12 bases between them. The CDR3 DNA follows: TGTGCCAGTAGCTACCCCCCGCCCAATCAGCCCCAGCATTTT. Translating it yields CASSYPPPNQPQHF. Combining the CDR3 with reference TRBV19 and TRBJ1-5 gives the whole variable domain DGGITQSPKYLFRKEGQNVTLSCEQNLNHDAMYWYRQDPGQGLRLIYYSQIVNDFQKGDIAEGYSVSREKKESFPLTVTSAQKNPTAFYLCASSYPPPNQPQHFGDGTRLSIL.

The sample holds a few counts of this clone. The chain employs TRBV11-2 and TRBJ1-5, with D possibly TRBD1 on 6 matching bases. Germline V gene sequence: CDR1 SGHAT, CDR2 FQNNGV. This CDR3 is built from 14 residues. The ends were cut back, 5 bases at V and 1 base at J, with 9 bases in the middle. CDR3 sequence reads: CASSPRGSNQPQHF. CDR3 DNA sequence: TGTGCCAGCAGCCCCAGGGGAAGCAATCAGCCCCAGCATTTT.

This clone has more than one count but fewer than ten. The chain links TRBV27 to TRBJ2-7; D not certain. The CDR3 consists of 15 residues. Germline V CDR1 and CDR2: MNHEY, SMNVEV (reference sequence). Trimming took off 2 bases at V and 1 base at J, with 12 bases between the two ends. The CDR3 DNA sequence: TGTGCCAGCAGTTTAGGTCCCCAAGAGTCCTACGAGCAGTACTTC. Translating gives CASSLGPQESYEQYF.

The rearrangement joins TRBV9 to TRBJ2-5, with 14 bases that match TRBD2. V lost 3 bases to trimming and J lost 6 bases; unmatched junction nucleotides: 7. The germline CDR1 and CDR2 sequences are SGDLS and YYNGEE. The CDR3 loop spans 16 amino acids. The CDR3 nucleotides are TGTGCCAGCAGCGAGACTAGCGGGGGGGCCAATAAGACCCAGTACTTC. Amino acid sequence: CASSETSGGANKTQYF.

The V gene is TRBV30, the J gene TRBJ1-5; the D is unclear. CDR1 GTSNPN and CDR2 SVGIG come from the germline V gene (reference sequence). The V end lost 2 bases, the J end lost 1 base, and 6 bases lay between the germline ends. This CDR3 spans 13 amino acids. The CDR3 reads CAWSLGSNQPQHF. The CDR3 nucleotides read TGTGCCTGGAGTTTAGGGAGCAATCAGCCCCAGCATTTT. Filled out from reference TRBV30 and TRBJ1-5, the complete variable domain reads SQTIHQWPATLVQPVGSPLSLECTVEGTSNPNLYWYRQAAGRGLQLLFYSVGIGQISSEVPQNLSASRPQDRQFILSSKKLLLSDSGFYLCAWSLGSNQPQHFGDGTRLSIL.

The chain combines TRBV4-2 with TRBJ2-5, with a tentative D call TRBD2 (5 bases). Per the germline V gene, CDR1 is LGHNA and CDR2 is YNFKEQ. V was trimmed by 1 base and J by 2 bases, leaving 8 bases between them. The CDR3 consists of 14 residues. The CDR3 DNA sequence: TGTGCCAGCAGCCAAGTGGGAGCACAAGAGACCCAGTACTTC. The encoded protein is CASSQVGAQETQYF.

V and J are TRBV9 and TRBJ1-2; D not certain. Trimming shortened V by 0 bases and J by 6 bases, and 9 bases separated the two germline ends. The CDR3 runs 13 residues. Germline CDR1 is SGDLS and CDR2 is YYNGEE. This CDR3 reads CASSVDGVDGYTF. CDR3 nucleotide sequence: TGTGCCAGCAGCGTAGACGGGGTTGATGGCTACACCTTC.

The gene calls are TRBV25-1 and TRBJ1-2; D is unclear. This CDR3 contains 15 residues. Germline V gives CDR1 MGHDK, CDR2 SYGVNS. V was clipped by 5 bases and J by 0 bases, with 13 bases between them. CDR3 sequence: CASSQWTGSNYGYTF. The CDR3 DNA reads TGTGCCAGCAGTCAGTGGACGGGCTCTAACTATGGCTACACCTTC.

This clone was picked up a small number of times. The chain uses TRBV30 and TRBJ2-2, with a weak D call TRBD1 (6 bases). From germline, CDR1 is GTSNPN and CDR2 SVGIG (reference sequence). Trimming took off 0 bases at V and 4 bases at J, with 18 bases between the two ends. This CDR3 is 17 amino acids long. The CDR3, as DNA: TGTGCCTGGAGTGTGAAAAGTGGCAGGGGCAGCACCGGGGAGCTGTTTTTT. Encoded protein: CAWSVKSGRGSTGELFF.

CDR3 coding DNA: TGCGCCAGCAGCCAAGGCGGATATTCACCCCTCCACTTT. It yields the protein CASSQGGYSPLHF. The chain combines TRBV4-3 with TRBJ1-6; no clear D. This CDR3 spans 13 amino acids. Germline V gives CDR1 LGHNA, CDR2 YSLEER. V lost 1 base, J lost 8 bases, and 6 bases lay in between.

V usage is TRBV27 and J usage is TRBJ1-5, with a possible D match to TRBD1 (6 bases). The germline V gene encodes CDR1 MNHEY and CDR2 SMNVEV (reference sequence). The ends were cut back, 6 bases at V and 6 bases at J, with 15 bases in the middle. The CDR3 consists of 14 residues. The CDR3 bases are TGTGCCAGCAGCCCGGGGGGCGGAGGTCAGCCCCAGCATTTT. Protein: CASSPGGGGQPQHF.

The chain is built from TRBV5-1 and TRBJ2-5; the match to TRBD1 covers 7 bases. The junction had 6 bases not matched to a gene; V was cut back by 3 bases and J by 1 base. Germline V gene lookup returns CDR1 SGHRS and CDR2 YFSETQ. The CDR3 totals 15 residues. CDR3 nucleotide sequence: TGCGCCAGCAGCTCACTCCGGGACAGCCAAGAGACCCAGTACTTC. This translates into CASSSLRDSQETQYF.

This CDR3 reads CASGQSNTGELFF. CDR3 sequence (DNA): TGTGCCAGCGGACAGTCGAACACCGGGGAGCTGTTTTTT. The chain carries TRBV25-1 and TRBJ2-2; TRBD1 is a possible D gene (6 bases). Germline V gene sequence: CDR1 MGHDK, CDR2 SYGVNS. The V gene lost 8 bases and the J gene lost 0 bases, with 7 bases spanning the gap. This CDR3 is 13 amino acids long.

The rearrangement links TRBV27 to TRBJ2-1, with 9 bases aligning to TRBD1. The V segment lost 3 bases and the J segment 3 bases; nucleotides outside the gene matches: 3. The germline gives CDR1 MNHEY, CDR2 SMNVEV (reference sequence). This CDR3 is 15 amino acids long. The CDR3 loop reads CASSFGQGLYNEQFF. The CDR3 DNA is TGTGCCAGCAGTTTTGGACAGGGGCTCTACAATGAGCAGTTCTTC.

This clone was counted only a few times. The chain couples TRBV5-6 to TRBJ2-7; no clear D. This CDR3 is built from 12 residues. Per the germline V gene, CDR1 is SGHDT and CDR2 is YYEEEE. Trimming shortened V by 7 bases and J by 6 bases, and 14 bases separated the two germline ends. Here the CDR3 reads CASSASGPEQYF. CDR3 coding DNA: TGTGCCAGCTCCGCCTCGGGTCCCGAGCAGTACTTC.

This rearrangement joins TRBV6-5 to TRBJ2-7; 7 positions match TRBD1. Germline lookup yields CDR1 MNHEY and CDR2 SVGAGI. V lost 4 bases and J lost 5; bases outside the gene matches: 2. This CDR3 has 12 residues. In nucleotides, the CDR3 is TGTGCCAGCAGTTTAACAGGGGACGAGCAGTACTTC. Amino acids: CASSLTGDEQYF.

The V gene is TRBV15, the J gene TRBJ1-1; D gene uncertain. CDR1 is LNHNV and CDR2 is YYDKDF in the germline V gene (reference sequence). The CDR3 is 13 residues long. Trimming shortened V by 3 bases and J by 1 base, and 6 bases separated the two germline ends. CDR3 loop: CATSRPENTEAFF. The DNA of the CDR3 is TGTGCCACCAGCAGGCCGGAGAACACTGAAGCTTTCTTT.

Of note for this clone: The sample has other DNA sequences that encode this CDR3 too. CDR3 in amino acids: CASSGLGETQYF. In DNA, the CDR3 is TGTGCCAGCAGCGGACTGGGGGAGACCCAGTACTTC. This chain links TRBV9 with TRBJ2-5, with D uncertain. The CDR3 loop spans 12 amino acids. V was pared by 3 bases and J by 5 bases, with 8 bases between. The germline V gene has CDR1 SGDLS and CDR2 YYNGEE.

This chain links TRBV6-5 with TRBJ2-3, with D possibly being TRBD2 (6 bases). CDR3 size: 14 residues. Trimming removed 5 bases at V and 5 bases at J, with 14 bases between. CDR1 MNHEY and CDR2 SVGAGI come from the germline V gene. CDR3 in amino acids: CASSTGTEGDTQYF. CDR3 DNA: TGTGCCAGCAGTACCGGGACGGAGGGAGATACGCAGTATTTT.

The rearrangement links TRBV29-1 to TRBJ2-3, with 9 bases aligning to TRBD2. V trimming: 7 bases; J trimming: 5 bases; junction bases outside the gene matches: 7. The CDR3 runs to 13 residues. CDR1 and CDR2 from the germline V gene are SQVTM and ANQGSEA. The CDR3 bases are TGCAGCGCTCCGGGACTAGCAGTAGATACGCAGTATTTT. This sequence encodes CSAPGLAVDTQYF.

The V and J genes are TRBV6-5 and TRBJ2-1; D possibly matches TRBD1 or TRBD2 (6 bases each). CDR1 and CDR2 from the germline V gene are MNHEY and SVGAGI. The germline V and J ends were trimmed by 3 bases and 9 bases, with 9 bases remaining between them. This CDR3 spans 12 amino acids. As DNA, the CDR3 is TGTGCCAGCAGTTATGAGGGGGGTGAGCAGTTCTTC. Encoded protein: CASSYEGGEQFF.

This rearrangement joins TRBV30 to TRBJ2-7; possibly TRBD2 for D (5 bases). V lost 1 base, J lost 5 bases, and 6 bases lay in between. Germline V gives CDR1 GTSNPN, CDR2 SVGIG (reference sequence). This CDR3 comprises 11 residues. For the CDR3, the DNA is TGTGCCTGGAGTGCGGGGAACGAGCAGTACTTC. Translated, it gives CAWSAGNEQYF.

The genes are TRBV30 and TRBJ1-2; 11 bases match TRBD1. CDR1 and CDR2 from the germline V gene are GTSNPN and SVGIG (reference sequence). The CDR3 has 17 amino acids. V was clipped by 0 bases and J by 4 bases; unmatched bases: 10. CDR3 sequence: CAWSVMGLGQGVYGYTF. The CDR3 nucleotides are TGTGCCTGGAGTGTAATGGGCCTGGGACAGGGGGTCTATGGCTACACCTTC.

This clone occurred a few times. The chain is built from TRBV7-9 and TRBJ1-2; 10 nucleotides match TRBD1. V shed 5 bases, J shed 3 bases, and the junction held 3 bases outside the gene matches. Germline V lookup: CDR1 SEHNR, CDR2 FQNEAQ (reference sequence). The CDR3 has 14 residues. The CDR3 sequence: CASSPDRGYYGYTF. The CDR3 DNA sequence: TGTGCCAGCAGCCCGGACAGGGGGTACTATGGCTACACCTTC.

About this clone itself: This same CDR3 is encoded by further DNA sequences in the sample. The CDR3 nucleotides read TGTGCCAGCAGCTTGGACAGGTCCTACGAGCAGTACTTC. This codes for CASSLDRSYEQYF. This rearrangement joins TRBV5-4 to TRBJ2-7, with D possibly matching TRBD1 (5 bases). V lost 0 bases, J lost 1 base, and 5 bases lay in between. In germline, CDR1 is SGHNT, CDR2 YYREEE (reference sequence). CDR3 length: 13 amino acids.